The 20 T cell receptor beta chains reported below all come from one sample, sequenced in a study of OX40 agonist ivuxolimab in advanced cancers. Generated by immunoSEQ multiplex PCR, the TCRdb table keeps only in-frame clones and is missing some. Found here are about 48,000 clones, about three quarters of them singletons; the top ten hold around 7.8%. The sequenced sample was CD4+ or CD8+ T cells sorted from blood, obtained in a trial of the OX40 agonist ivuxolimab. Receptors originate from an adult with an advanced solid tumor such as melanoma, head and neck, liver or kidney cancer.

This clone came up once. The chain joins TRBV6-5 to TRBJ2-7, with 12 bases matching TRBD1. Losses at the gene ends were 0 bases for V and 6 bases for J; bases not matched to a gene: 3. There are 15 residues in the CDR3. In germline, CDR1 is MNHEY, CDR2 SVGAGI. CDR3 nucleotides: TGTGCCAGCAGTTACTCCGGGACAGGGGGCGCCGAGCAGTACTTC. Amino acids: CASSYSGTGGAEQYF.

This sequence joins TRBV25-1 and TRBJ2-5; the D is unclear. V dropped 1 base and J dropped 2 bases, with 11 bases sitting between them. In germline, CDR1 is MGHDK, CDR2 SYGVNS. CDR3 length: 15 residues. Here the CDR3 reads CASSEWPKEQETQYF. CDR3 nucleotide sequence: TGTGCCAGCAGTGAATGGCCCAAGGAGCAAGAGACCCAGTACTTC.

The chain uses TRBV7-9 and TRBJ2-3; 8 bases match TRBD1. The CDR3 is 15 amino acids. Germline trimming cut 2 bases from V and 4 bases from J; bases unmatched to any gene: 5. Germline V gene data show CDR1 as SEHNR and CDR2 as FQNEAQ (reference sequence). In nucleotides, the CDR3 is TGTGCCAGCAGCTTATTCCAGGGGGCCGCAGATACGCAGTATTTT. It translates to CASSLFQGAADTQYF.

The chain joins TRBV4-1 to TRBJ2-5; TRBD2 matches at 12 bases. The CDR3 totals 16 residues. CDR1 and CDR2 from the germline V gene are MGHRA and YSYEKL. Losses at the gene ends were 4 bases for V and 0 bases for J; bases not matched to a gene: 3. In DNA form, the CDR3 reads TGCGCCAGCAGCCGCAGACTAGCGGGGGACCAAGAGACCCAGTACTTC. Translating gives CASSRRLAGDQETQYF.

The count of this clone is one. The chain combines TRBV13 with TRBJ2-2, with D unclear. This CDR3 spans 13 amino acids. CDR1 is PRHDT and CDR2 is FYEKMQ in the germline V gene (reference sequence). Between the trimmed V and J ends, which lost 4 bases and 0 bases, there was a span of 3 bases. The CDR3 here is CASSWTNTGELFF. CDR3 in DNA: TGTGCCAGCAGCTGGACGAACACCGGGGAGCTGTTTTTT.

The genes are TRBV9 and TRBJ1-6; the D is unclear. Germline V gives CDR1 SGDLS, CDR2 YYNGEE. The germline V and J ends were trimmed by 0 bases and 9 bases, with 10 bases remaining between them. The CDR3 runs 14 residues. The CDR3 region is CASSVVPRFSPLHF. The CDR3, as DNA: TGTGCCAGCAGCGTAGTACCAAGATTTTCACCCCTCCACTTT.

V gene TRBV5-1 combines with J gene TRBJ2-2; D tentatively reads TRBD1 or TRBD2 (6 bases each). The CDR3 runs to 14 residues. Per germline, CDR1 SGHRS and CDR2 YFSETQ. Trimming stripped 3 bases from V and 6 bases from J, with 12 bases between. The CDR3 sequence: CASSSGAMAGELFF. CDR3 coding DNA: TGCGCCAGCAGCTCGGGGGCCATGGCCGGGGAGCTGTTTTTT.

CDR3: CASSLAGDPDTQYF. The CDR3 nucleotides read TGCGCCAGCAGCTTGGCGGGAGACCCAGATACGCAGTATTTT. J is TRBJ2-3 and V is TRBV5-1; D is perhaps TRBD2 (6 bases). The CDR3 is 14 amino acids. V was cut by 0 bases and J by 4 bases, with 9 bases left in between. CDR1 and CDR2 from the germline V gene are SGHRS and YFSETQ.

The chain combines TRBV11-2 with TRBJ1-1; D is unclear. V shed 0 bases and J shed 1 base, with 9 bases lying between them. There are 15 residues in the CDR3. CDR1 and CDR2 from the germline V gene are SGHAT and FQNNGV. This chain's CDR3 is CASSLEGTANTEAFF. As DNA, the CDR3 is TGTGCCAGCAGCTTAGAAGGAACGGCGAACACTGAAGCTTTCTTT.

This clone was recorded only once. This chain uses TRBV30 with TRBJ2-2; 10 bases align to TRBD1. The ends lost 3 bases at V and 3 bases at J; junction bases unmatched: 7. The CDR3 is made up of 16 amino acids. Germline lookup yields CDR1 GTSNPN and CDR2 SVGIG (reference sequence). CDR3 sequence: CAWRYPGQGHTGELFF. CDR3 in DNA: TGTGCCTGGAGGTACCCGGGACAGGGGCACACCGGGGAGCTGTTTTTT.

V gene TRBV9 combines with J gene TRBJ2-1; 10 nucleotides line up with TRBD2. Germline V lookup: CDR1 SGDLS, CDR2 YYNGEE. The ends lost 3 bases at V and 8 bases at J; junction bases unmatched: 8. This CDR3 has 15 residues. This CDR3 is CASSAQASGSDEQFF. DNA of the CDR3: TGTGCCAGCAGCGCCCAAGCTAGCGGGAGCGATGAGCAGTTCTTC.

The chain has TRBV28 and TRBJ2-7; 11 positions match TRBD2. The CDR3 consists of 13 residues. After removal of 6 bases from V and 3 bases from J, the junction contained 1 base not matched to a gene. The V gene's germline CDR1 is MDHEN and CDR2 SYDVKM. In DNA form, the CDR3 reads TGTGCCAGCAGACTAGCGGGAGACTACGAGCAGTACTTC. This gives the protein CASRLAGDYEQYF. The full variable domain, with the rest looked up from reference TRBV28 and TRBJ2-7, is DVKVTQSSRYLVKRTGEKVFLECVQDMDHENMFWYRQDPGLGLRLIYFSYDVKMKEKGDIPEGYSVSREKKERFSLILESASTNQTSMYLCASRLAGDYEQYFGPGTRLTVT.

The V gene is TRBV23-1, the J gene TRBJ1-4, with D perhaps TRBD1 (6 bases). TRBV23-1 is known as an ORF, though its function is uncertain. Trimming took 2 bases from V and 8 from J, leaving 21 bases between them. The CDR3 is made up of 17 amino acids. In DNA, the CDR3 is TGCGCCAGCAGTCAACCCTTCCTACAGGGCGAGAGAGAAAAACTGTTTTTT. Translation gives CASSQPFLQGEREKLFF.

V and J are TRBV5-4 and TRBJ2-3; D ambiguous. V was clipped by 0 bases and J by 1 base, with 12 bases between them. CDR1 and CDR2 (germline): SGHNT, YYREEE (reference sequence). This CDR3 has 16 amino acids. CDR3 DNA sequence: TGTGCCAGCAGCTTGGACCGTCCGACGGGCACAGATACGCAGTATTTT. Encoded protein: CASSLDRPTGTDTQYF.

The CDR3 loop is CASSPRDYYGAREQFF. CDR3 in DNA: TGTGCCAGCTCACCCCGGGACTACTACGGGGCGCGTGAGCAGTTCTTC. The chain recombines TRBV18 with TRBJ2-1; 7 positions match TRBD2. CDR1 is KGHSH and CDR2 is LQKENI in the germline V gene. V lost 3 bases, J lost 9 bases, and 14 bases stayed unmatched. The CDR3 sequence is 16 residues long.

The chain links TRBV6-6 to TRBJ2-2; D is undetermined. The CDR3 is made up of 13 amino acids. Germline V lookup: CDR1 MNHNY, CDR2 SVGAGI (reference sequence). Trimming cost V 2 bases and J 3 bases, with 4 bases left between them. The CDR3 sequence: CASSYGDTGELFF. The CDR3 nucleotides read TGTGCCAGCAGTTACGGGGACACCGGGGAGCTGTTTTTT.

The chain joins TRBV18 to TRBJ2-2, with 12 nucleotides matching TRBD1. Germline assignment: CDR1 KGHSH and CDR2 LQKENI. CDR3 length equals 16 residues. J gave up 6 bases and V 3 bases, and 5 bases lay outside the gene matches. DNA of the CDR3: TGTGCCAGCTCACCCCCGGGACAGGGGGCCGCCGGGGAGCTGTTTTTT. Its translation is CASSPPGQGAAGELFF.

This clone has just a few counts. The chain joins TRBV5-4 to TRBJ2-2; D is unclear. CDR1 is SGHNT, CDR2 YYREEE, per germline (reference sequence). CDR3 length: 15 amino acids. Trimming removed 7 bases from V and 4 bases from J, with 17 bases in between. CDR3: CASYSNKGPTGELFF. The CDR3 nucleotides are TGTGCCAGCTATTCCAATAAAGGGCCCACCGGGGAGCTGTTTTTT.

The chain links TRBV11-2 to TRBJ1-6; D is ambiguous. The V gene's germline CDR1 is SGHAT and CDR2 FQNNGV. V lost 1 base, J lost 10 bases, and 14 bases lay in between. The CDR3 has 15 amino acids. CDR3 coding DNA: TGTGCCAGCAGCTTAGGGCCATCGGGAGAATCACCCCTCCACTTT. It is translated as CASSLGPSGESPLHF.

J is TRBJ1-2 and V is TRBV11-2; perhaps TRBD1 as D (6 bases). The CDR3 is made up of 13 amino acids. V was cut by 5 bases and J by 2 bases, with 9 bases left in between. Germline lookup yields CDR1 SGHAT and CDR2 FQNNGV. CDR3 sequence: CASSAQGNYGYTF. The CDR3 DNA sequence: TGTGCCAGCAGCGCCCAGGGGAACTATGGCTACACCTTC.